Described below is a single TCR beta chain sequence and its context. Its target is unknown. At one of its ends the junction is not consistent with the germline gene, which may arise from a read error. Germline CDR1 reads SGHAT; CDR2 reads FQNNGV. This CDR3 is built from 12 residues. This sample stems from a study of tumor-infiltrating lymphocytes in primary liver carcinoma. Study overall: Sample yields of productive TCRbeta reads, ranging from roughly 3.65 to 7.13 million, were similar across tissue types.

Unsorted bulk tissue (roughly 19-31 mg) underwent RNA and DNA co-extraction. Chronic HBV infection, which was untreated, was present in the patients. The study sampled five separate regions from each tumor. The input was about 500 ng total RNA; TCR beta cDNA was made from it with a constant-region primer. What produced the TCR beta libraries was three nested multiplex PCR rounds using slightly modified ARM-PCR. The first two PCR rounds, around 10 cycles each, used TRBV1-TRBV30 forward primers and a C-beta reverse primer. Using its own MiXCR run on the multiplex PCR reads, TCRdb lists one record per CDR3 protein. The data contain roughly 80,000 distinct CDR3 sequences, approximately 72% of them seen just once; the ten biggest clones take up 15% to 20%. General study results and limits: Merely about 8-24% of top clones occurred in all five tumor regions.

The receptor's source is a middle-aged man with primary liver carcinoma and hepatitis B virus infection. The sample comprised liver tumor tissue from sampling region 1. Subset specified: tumor region T1, superior pole. The chain employs TRBV11-2 and TRBJ2-1; no reliable D call. The DNA for the CDR3 is TGTACCAGCAGCCCGGAGTACAATGAGTGGTTCTTC. Protein sequence: CTSSPEYNEWFF.